This T cell receptor (beta chain) originates from a study of cytomegalovirus exposure and HLA in healthy donors (dated by TCRdb to about 2017). Regarding the complete study: In an earlier analysis of under 750 of the donors, approximately 260 Gb of sequence data and 90 million to 130 million unique TCR beta sequences from about 190 million T cells were reported. Roughly 300 gigabases of sequencing data and 70 million to 95 million unique TCR sequences made up an early release that covered over 550 HLA-typed donors. Of the roughly 400 genotyped donors, 81% fell in the genetic ancestry cluster associated with self-reported Caucasian donors. The aim of the study was to test whether cataloging public T cell receptors could identify signatures of past pathogen exposure. The T cell repertoires of about 700 subjects were profiled by immunosequencing and related to cytomegalovirus serostatus. Besides the first cohort of 550 to 750 subjects, a separate validation cohort made up of about 120 different subjects was used. To predict cytomegalovirus infection status, the study combined high-throughput TCR immunosequencing, statistical association of individual TCRs with disease status, and machine learning. To study patterns of TCR occurrence, a later analysis re-analyzed previously published TCR beta repertoires from just over 650 donors and added high-resolution HLA genotyping. In the later analysis, no new phenotypic data were used to find candidate immune exposures; instead, reliance was placed on TCR beta sequences and their occurrence across donors. An earlier analysis of several hundred of the donors applied high-throughput TCR beta sequencing to assess whether each TCR beta V gene segment acted as functional or pseudogenic. Donor age, sex, ethnicity and CMV serostatus were compiled alongside the repertoire data. Genome-wide SNP genotypes for about 60% of the roughly 670 donors were used in a later genetic analysis, which treated that subset as a discovery cohort. All discovery cohort repertoires had been generated using a single sequencing platform. Class I and class II HLA loci were covered by the typing at four-digit resolution. Typing coverage varied by locus: roughly 629-640 donors for A, B, C, DRB1 and DQB1; roughly 500 for DQA1; 606 for DPA1; about 450 for DPB1. A handful of DR-DQ haplotypes were handled as single units for association and clustering because linkage in the cohort was strong. Across 300 to 500 genotyped donors of the cohort, an average of about 250,000 unique TCR beta nucleotide sequences per donor were sequenced, and roughly a sixth of those sequences were non-productive. What the research found in general, with its limitations: An association between a missense DCLRE1C variant and V-gene and J-gene trimming of TCR beta chains was found in a later genetic analysis and replicated in an independent cohort. This cohort had only TCR beta chains sequenced, and the lack of alpha or paired-chain data limited which features could be detected. A further reported finding was that TCR beta sequences accurately predicted the HLA-A and HLA-B alleles for most subjects in the first cohort. Some IMGT-functional V segments, including TRBV6-2 and TRBV6-3, could not be told apart with the 87-base-pair reads, so those segments were excluded. Broadly in line with IMGT annotations, most TCR beta V segments showed up in productive rearrangements about 87% or about 30% of the time in an earlier analysis of about 500 of the donors. Presence/absence analyses assumed roughly uniform sequencing depth across donors, an assumption that may not hold. Most TCR sequences were seen in very few donors, while some public TCRs were found in many individuals. According to a later genetic analysis, donors in an Asian-associated ancestry cluster had fewer N-insertions in productive TCRs than the roughly 670-donor mean. In a later analysis, the rate of TCR association differed among HLA loci, with DRB1 alleles having the most associated TCRs and HLA-C alleles having the fewest. A cluster of highly shared sequence variants was judged likely to represent a technical artifact of the sequencing pipeline. Because counts were too low, 15 or so rarely observed V segments, including chromosome 9 orphons, were excluded from the earlier analysis of fewer than 650 of the donors. HLA typing was unavailable for some donors at each locus, so association tests used only the typed subset. Most CMV-associated TCR beta chains appeared to be HLA-restricted in a later analysis, and the HLA associations seemed to be driven largely by CMV exposure. The study gave a list of more than 150 TCR beta chains associated with cytomegalovirus. A later analysis associated 15,000 or so TCR beta sequences with specific HLA alleles at a false discovery rate of 0.05. When HLA alleles, especially DR and DQ, strongly co-occurred, TCR associations were difficult to assign to individual alleles. A few of the identified cytomegalovirus-associated TCR beta chains were confirmed in vitro to be specific for cytomegalovirus antigens. Cytomegalovirus status was reported to be diagnosed by the classifier with high specificity and sensitivity in both the original and validation cohorts. In a later analysis, several top co-occurrence clusters were reported to appear linked to parvovirus B19, influenza, CMV and Epstein-Barr virus. A later analysis found that HLA-associated TCR beta chains were more clonally expanded and had lower generation probabilities than equally common non-associated chains. Correlated functional status among segregating V segments might be attributable to linkage disequilibrium, but an unknown experimental factor could not be ruled out. CMV serostatus was the only immune exposure information available for the cohort. It was suggested by the authors that the approach could potentially be generalized to other disease states and immunological phenotypes.

Details on this clone: The antigen it binds to is not known. No base quality information exists; no much larger clone differs at one position.

The cohort consisted of 650 to 700 healthy bone marrow donors. At the time of sampling, all cohort members were nominally healthy, though unrecorded immune exposures were likely present. The donor was CMV seropositive and was included in the group of 290 or so seropositive cohort members. Each donor provided a peripheral blood sample, and peripheral blood mononuclear cells were used for TCR beta sequencing. The Qiagen DNeasy Blood Extraction Kit was used to extract genomic DNA from the blood cell samples. As encoded in the germline V gene, CDR1 is SNHLY while CDR2 is FYNNEI. V and J are truncated by 1 base and 13 bases respectively, leaving an intervening sequence of 10 bases. From the cysteine up to the phenylalanine, the CDR3 has a length of 11 residues. The DNA shown is the 33-base CDR3, in frame from base 1. The method behind the library was the immunoSEQ multiplex PCR assay. For the multiplex PCR, a mixture combining 60 forward primers for TCR Vbeta segments and 13 reverse primers for TCR Jbeta segments was used. The CDR3 region of rearranged TCR beta genes was amplified from genomic DNA by a multiplex PCR assay. On the Illumina HiSeq System, the amplified TCR beta libraries were sequenced as 87-base-pair reads. Per the source publication's procedure: A later analysis counted approximately 74 million unique TCR beta chains across the 550 to 700 repertoires, and roughly 9.9 million of these chains were shared by at least two donors. Raw reads were error-corrected and collapsed into unique sequences by a nearest-neighbor algorithm in which closely related sequences were merged to remove PCR and sequencing errors. To assign V, D and J gene segments, CDR3 sequences were aligned to IMGT reference sequences. For a sequence to be retained, at least a six-nucleotide match to both a V gene segment and a J gene segment was required. A rearrangement counted as productive if the CDR3 had no stop codons and remained in frame with V and J, and every other rearrangement counted as non-productive. CDR3 was defined by IMGT convention, running from the second conserved V-encoded cysteine to the conserved J-encoded phenylalanine. The earlier analysis of some 580 of the donors excluded any sequence lacking an unambiguous match to a single V gene segment. An earlier analysis of a few hundred of the donors classified V segments as functional when productive rearrangements were above 56.7% and as segregating when the standard deviation between donors was above 5%. A statistical classification framework was built for diagnosing cytomegalovirus status from the catalog of TCR beta chain sequences. In a later analysis, V and J genes were assigned by comparing TCR nucleotide sequences against IMGT/GENE-DB human TR gene sequences. The TCRdist pipeline was used in a later analysis to assign CDR3 sequences and most-parsimonious VDJ recombination scenarios. In a later analysis, every TCR beta chain was defined by the combination of its CDR3 amino acid sequence and its V-gene family, and reads without a unique V-gene family were dropped. To address suspected cross-contamination and a sequencing artifact, a later analysis removed roughly 580 highly shared, low-generation-probability nucleotide sequences. A later analysis calculated a clonal expansion index for each public chain from normalized within-repertoire ranks of inferred template counts. In a later analysis, generation probabilities were computed with a VDJ recombination model fitted to out-of-frame rearrangements, and the resulting probabilities were checked against IGoR. In a later analysis, TCR-TCR, TCR-HLA and TCR-CMV co-occurrence was scored with hypergeometric tests, and a repertoire-size bias correction was applied to TCR pairs. A later analysis estimated false discovery rates by permuting HLA or CMV assignments 20 times. In a later analysis, co-occurring TCRs were grouped with DBSCAN, and TCRdist sequence similarity was added when clustering was performed within HLA-allele-positive subsets. Repertoires with fewer than 30,000 or more than 120,000 public chains were left out of co-occurrence clustering, as were about 5 repertoires with anomalous nucleotide sharing. Held by TCRdb, this immuneACCESS table contains in-frame sequences only and omits some clones. Under half of the omission traces to an unresolved V gene where checked; the cause of the rest is unknown. V and J calls and clone size come straight from that table; D and trimming were deduced from the DNA. Within this sample are 110,000 or so clones, with roughly 76% of them counted one time only. The ten biggest clones cover more than 15% of the sample.

The source material was PBMCs. The sequence was obtained from a man in his forties or fifties in good health and CMV-seropositive. The rearranged segments are TRBV2 and TRBJ2-5, and perhaps TRBD2 as D gene, on 6 matching bases. The encoded CDR3 is CASSEGSGPYF. In nucleotides, the sequence is TGTGCCAGCAGTGAAGGCAGCGGGCCGTACTTC.